This T cell receptor (beta chain) was recorded in a study of T cell changes during pregnancy in multiple sclerosis. The V gene end was trimmed by 0 bases and the J gene end by 3 bases; junction bases not matched to a gene: 9. Germline V CDR1 and CDR2: SGHDN, FVKESK. The CDR3 extends over 18 amino acids. Assay used: immunoSEQ multiplex PCR; TCRdb lists only in-frame clones, some missing. The table lists 45,000 to 55,000 clones, 80% to 95% of them singletons. The chain links TRBV14 to TRBJ2-2; 8 bases agree with TRBD2. The sequence was collected from a female donor with multiple sclerosis, enrolled in a pregnancy study. The sample in question was CD4+ T cells from peripheral blood mononuclear cells, obtained after pregnancy. The CDR3 DNA reads TGTGCCAGCAGCCAAGATCTCCTAGTAGCGGGGTACACCGGGGAGCTGTTTTTT. The encoded protein is CASSQDLLVAGYTGELFF.